This passage covers 29 T cell receptor beta chains from one sample sequenced in a study of beta chain features in type 1 diabetes. Study-wide results and caveats: Type 1 diabetes patients had TCRB CDR3s that were shorter (moderately but significantly so) in all four CD4+ subsets.

For these receptors, no antigen is known. Isolated RNA was reverse transcribed in full, so expressed TCRB transcripts were sequenced. The assay was immunoSEQ multiplex PCR, and TCRdb's table has in-frame clones only and misses some. This sample has some 700,000 clones, with roughly 13% found just once. The source material was naive CD4+ T cells from blood. The receptors shown here come from a man aged 18 to 29 with type 1 diabetes.

A few counts support this clone. The gene calls are TRBV7-8 and TRBJ2-7; maybe TRBD1 (5 bases). Germline V gene sequence: CDR1 SGHVS, CDR2 FQNEAQ. Trimming shortened V by 1 base and J by 2 bases, and 12 bases separated the two germline ends. The CDR3 has 15 amino acids. CDR3 coding DNA: TGTGCCAGCAGCTTAGAAGGGGTGGTCACCTACGAGCAGTACTTC. Protein: CASSLEGVVTYEQYF.

The sample holds a few counts of this clone. The chain combines TRBV30 with TRBJ1-2; D is uncertain. This CDR3 spans 12 amino acids. Germline lookup yields CDR1 GTSNPN and CDR2 SVGIG (reference sequence). Trimming shortened V by 1 base and J by 14 bases, and 17 bases separated the two germline ends. The CDR3 protein is CAWSALPGIGTF. As DNA, the CDR3 is TGTGCCTGGAGTGCGCTACCCGGGATAGGGACCTTC. Using reference TRBV30 and TRBJ1-2 for the parts outside the CDR3, the full variable domain is SQTIHQWPATLVQPVGSPLSLECTVEGTSNPNLYWYRQAAGRGLQLLFYSVGIGQISSEVPQNLSASRPQDRQFILSSKKLLLSDSGFYLCAWSALPGIGTFGSGTRLTVV.

This chain links TRBV6-5 with TRBJ1-1; D not resolved. CDR3 length: 13 residues. The V gene lost 0 bases and the J gene lost 9 bases, with 11 bases spanning the gap. The germline gives CDR1 MNHEY, CDR2 SVGAGI. The CDR3 protein is CASSYSKTWKAFF. The CDR3 nucleotides read TGTGCCAGCAGTTACTCCAAGACATGGAAAGCTTTCTTT.

This chain links TRBV29-1 with TRBJ1-5, with a tentative D call TRBD1 (6 bases). The CDR3 is made up of 14 amino acids. Trimming shortened V by 6 bases and J by 5 bases, and 17 bases separated the two germline ends. Germline V gene lookup returns CDR1 SQVTM and CDR2 ANQGSEA. In DNA form, the CDR3 reads TGCAGCGTCTCAGCGGGGGCAAGAGATCAGCCCCAGCATTTT. Amino acids: CSVSAGARDQPQHF.

This chain uses TRBV11-3 with TRBJ2-2; tentatively, D is TRBD2 (5 bases). Germline values: CDR1 SGHNT, CDR2 YENEEA. Trimming removed 2 bases at V and 15 bases at J, with 10 bases between. The CDR3 extends over 11 amino acids. Here the CDR3 DNA reads TGTGCCAGCAGCTTATCGGGGAAGGTGTTTTTT. Encoded protein: CASSLSGKVFF.

This clone was observed a handful of times. The chain carries TRBV7-9 and TRBJ1-1; 7 positions match TRBD1. V was clipped by 6 bases and J by 4 bases; unmatched bases: 11. Germline V CDR1 and CDR2: SEHNR, FQNEAQ (reference sequence). The CDR3 extends over 15 amino acids. CDR3 region: CASSFGRGRGTEAFF. DNA of the CDR3: TGTGCCAGCAGTTTTGGGAGGGGGCGAGGCACTGAAGCTTTCTTT.

The sample holds a few counts of this clone. The chain has TRBV28 and TRBJ2-5; D uncertain. From germline, CDR1 is MDHEN and CDR2 SYDVKM. V was shortened by 5 bases and J by 5 bases, with 15 bases between the two germline ends. The CDR3 has 14 residues. CDR3 nucleotide sequence: TGTGCCAGCAGTCTCGCTCCGGTCGTTGAGACCCAGTACTTC. This gives the protein CASSLAPVVETQYF.

This clone has a handful of counts. The V and J genes are TRBV6-6 and TRBJ1-1, with a tentative D call TRBD1 (6 bases). Trimming shortened V by 6 bases and J by 6 bases, and 20 bases separated the two germline ends. The CDR3 has 15 amino acids. CDR1 is MNHNY, CDR2 SVGAGI, per germline (reference sequence). The CDR3 spells CASRPPPGGASEAFF. CDR3 nucleotide sequence: TGTGCCAGCAGACCCCCGCCGGGGGGCGCCTCTGAAGCTTTCTTT.

The chain employs TRBV10-3 and TRBJ1-6, with D unclear. This CDR3 comprises 13 residues. Germline CDR1 is ENHRY and CDR2 is SYGVKD. Deletions cut 2 bases from V and 7 bases from J, with 6 bases between. CDR3 amino acids: CAISERPNSPLHF. For the CDR3, the DNA is TGTGCCATCAGTGAGAGGCCCAATTCACCCCTCCACTTT.

This clone was detected only a few times. This chain uses TRBV2 with TRBJ2-2; D is unresolved. The germline CDR1 and CDR2 sequences are SNHLY and FYNNEI. The V gene lost 8 bases and the J gene lost 3 bases, with 10 bases spanning the gap. The CDR3 sequence is 13 residues long. The CDR3 nucleotides read TGTGCCAGCGTCTGGCAGTACACCGGGGAGCTGTTTTTT. Its protein is CASVWQYTGELFF.

The sample holds a few counts of this clone. This specimen includes other DNA sequences encoding the same CDR3. The chain carries TRBV6-5 and TRBJ1-1, with no clear D. V was cut by 2 bases and J by 3 bases, with 4 bases left in between. Germline V gene lookup returns CDR1 MNHEY and CDR2 SVGAGI. The CDR3 has 12 residues. The CDR3 here is CASSYGDTEAFF. The CDR3, as DNA: TGTGCCAGCAGTTACGGGGACACTGAAGCTTTCTTT.

The rearrangement uses TRBV6-5 and TRBJ1-2, with D maybe TRBD1 (6 bases). Germline V gives CDR1 MNHEY, CDR2 SVGAGI. Between the trimmed V and J ends, which lost 5 bases and 8 bases, there was a span of 15 bases. The CDR3 covers 13 residues. CDR3 nucleotide sequence: TGTGCCAGCAGTCCCCGGACAGACGGCGGCTACACCTTC. Its protein product is CASSPRTDGGYTF.

This clone appeared a few times. The chain combines TRBV30 with TRBJ1-1; 9 nucleotides line up with TRBD1. After removal of 1 base from V and 5 bases from J, the junction contained 2 bases not matched to a gene. The CDR3 sequence is 13 residues long. Germline V CDR1 and CDR2: GTSNPN, SVGIG (reference sequence). The CDR3 loop is CAWSGTGDTEAFF. The CDR3 DNA is TGTGCCTGGAGTGGGACAGGGGATACTGAAGCTTTCTTT.

The chain recombines TRBV4-1 with TRBJ2-1, with 8 bases fitting TRBD2. There are 15 residues in the CDR3. Trimming took 11 bases from V and 0 from J; bases not matched to a gene: 9. CDR1 and CDR2 (germline): MGHRA, YSYEKL. The CDR3 nucleotides read TGCGCCTCGGCCGGGGGGGGCGTCTCCTACAATGAGCAGTTCTTC. It translates to CASAGGGVSYNEQFF.

The V gene is TRBV11-1, the J gene TRBJ1-1; no reliable D call. The CDR3 has 14 residues. V lost 3 bases and J 3 bases, leaving 11 bases between the germline ends. Germline-derived CDR1 and CDR2 are SGHAT and FQDESV (reference sequence). CDR3 nucleotides: TGTGCCAGCAGCTTGTATGGGGAGGACACTGAAGCTTTCTTT. Its protein is CASSLYGEDTEAFF. The full variable domain, rest sourced from reference TRBV11-1 and TRBJ1-1, is EAEVAQSPRYKITEKSQAVAFWCDPISGHATLYWYRQILGQGPELLVQFQDESVVDDSQLPKDRFSAERLKGVDSTLKIQPAELGDSAMYLCASSLYGEDTEAFFGQGTRLTVV.

In this sample, this clone turned up a few times. V is TRBV5-6 and J is TRBJ1-2, with D unresolved. The ends were cut back, 0 bases at V and 4 bases at J, with 10 bases in the middle. The CDR3 runs to 14 residues. In germline, CDR1 is SGHDT, CDR2 YYEEEE. CDR3: CASSLAESPYGYTF. The CDR3 bases are TGTGCCAGCAGCTTGGCCGAGAGTCCCTATGGCTACACCTTC.

This clone was seen more than once but under ten times. The V and J genes are TRBV7-6 and TRBJ1-5; D unresolved. The CDR3 length is 12 residues. Trimming took 5 bases from V and 7 from J, leaving 9 bases between them. Germline V CDR1 and CDR2: SGHVS, FNYEAQ. In nucleotides, the CDR3 is TGTGCCAGCAGCGCTATGGGACAGCCCCAGCATTTT. It translates to CASSAMGQPQHF.

The chain couples TRBV6-6 to TRBJ2-7, with D possibly TRBD2 on 5 matching bases. CDR1 is MNHNY, CDR2 SVGAGI, per germline (reference sequence). The CDR3 has 13 residues. Trimming left V 6 bases short and J 4 bases short, with 13 bases between. CDR3: CASSQRVGYEQYF. The CDR3 DNA reads as TGTGCCAGCAGCCAGAGGGTTGGGTACGAGCAGTACTTC.

This clone was counted only a few times. The rearrangement uses TRBV28 and TRBJ2-7; D may be TRBD1 or TRBD2 (5 bases each). With 6 bases removed from V and 1 base from J, the gap between germline ends came to 16 bases. Germline values: CDR1 MDHEN, CDR2 SYDVKM. The CDR3 spans 15 residues. The CDR3 protein is CASRRTGTASYEQYF. Written as DNA, the CDR3 is TGTGCCAGCAGGCGTACCGGGACCGCGTCCTACGAGCAGTACTTC.

This clone was seen a few times. The chain uses TRBV6-1 and TRBJ2-7, with D perhaps given as TRBD1 or TRBD2 (5 bases each). Germline lookup yields CDR1 MNHNS and CDR2 SASEGT. The ends were cut back, 10 bases at V and 6 bases at J, with 25 bases in the middle. This CDR3 comprises 15 residues. CDR3 sequence: CATTEGPLQSGEQYF. CDR3 bases: TGTGCCACCACCGAGGGACCCCTTCAATCTGGCGAGCAGTACTTC.

This clone was seen a handful of times. The chain recombines TRBV11-2 with TRBJ1-2; 8 bases are a match to TRBD1. Germline values: CDR1 SGHAT, CDR2 FQNNGV. J was trimmed by 5 bases and V by 4 bases; bases with no gene match: 21. CDR3 length equals 19 residues. CDR3 DNA: TGTGCCAGCAGCTCAAGAGGACAGGGTAGTCTAAGTACCAAATATGGCTACACCTTC. It codes for CASSSRGQGSLSTKYGYTF.

The rearrangement uses TRBV5-5 and TRBJ1-5; D is unclear. Germline-derived CDR1 and CDR2 are SGHKS and YYEKEE (reference sequence). V was shortened by 4 bases and J by 4 bases, with 12 bases between the two germline ends. CDR3 length: 14 amino acids. CDR3 region: CASSNGKGNQPQHF. In nucleotides, the CDR3 is TGTGCCAGCAGCAATGGGAAGGGAAATCAGCCCCAGCATTTT.

The V call is TRBV6-4, the J call TRBJ1-2, with 7 bases lining up with TRBD1. With 3 bases clipped from V and 5 bases from J, the junction kept 3 bases outside the gene matches. The CDR3 totals 13 residues. Germline CDR1 reads MRHNA; CDR2 reads SNTAGT. The CDR3 region has the DNA TGTGCCAGCAGTGAGACAGGGATTTATGGCTACACCTTC. Its translation: CASSETGIYGYTF.

This chain uses TRBV9 with TRBJ1-6; TRBD1 aligns across 10 bases. Germline lookup yields CDR1 SGDLS and CDR2 YYNGEE. The trim removed 4 bases at V and 10 bases at J, leaving 5 bases unmatched. The CDR3 has 14 amino acids. The CDR3 loop reads CASSTGTGDSPLHF. Here the CDR3 DNA reads TGTGCCAGCAGCACCGGGACAGGGGACTCACCCCTCCACTTT.

Note on this clone: Other DNA sequences in the sample encode the same CDR3. The CDR3 spells CASSLDRGNTEAFF. CDR3 DNA sequence: TGCGCCAGCAGCTTGGACAGGGGAAACACTGAAGCTTTCTTT. The gene calls are TRBV5-1 and TRBJ1-1; TRBD1 aligns across 7 bases. Germline V gene sequence: CDR1 SGHRS, CDR2 YFSETQ. The CDR3 extends over 14 amino acids. Trimming removed 0 bases from V and 2 bases from J; junction bases left unmatched: 1.

The J gene is TRBJ2-1, the V gene TRBV27; 8 bases line up with TRBD2. The germline V gene encodes CDR1 MNHEY and CDR2 SMNVEV (reference sequence). The V gene end was trimmed by 6 bases and the J gene end by 6 bases; junction bases not matched to a gene: 7. The CDR3 consists of 14 residues. CDR3 coding DNA: TGTGCCAGCAGGACGGGGGGGTTGGGCAATGAGCAGTTCTTC. Its protein product is CASRTGGLGNEQFF.

The V call is TRBV11-3, the J call TRBJ2-5; 8 bases are a match to TRBD2. CDR1 and CDR2 (germline): SGHNT, YENEEA. The CDR3 runs to 15 residues. V shed 1 base and J 1 base; nucleotides not matched to a gene: 2. CDR3 nucleotides: TGTGCCAGCAGCTTAGGACTAGCGCGCCAAGAGACCCAGTACTTC. Translating it yields CASSLGLARQETQYF.

In its sample, this clone was seen a few times. V usage is TRBV14 and J usage is TRBJ1-4; D gene uncertain. CDR1 and CDR2 (germline): SGHDN, FVKESK. V was pared by 1 base and J by 4 bases, with 10 bases between. The CDR3 length is 15 residues. The chain's CDR3 is CASSQGRTYNEKLFF. In DNA, the CDR3 is TGTGCCAGCAGCCAAGGCCGGACTTATAATGAAAAACTGTTTTTT.

Only a few counts were recorded for this clone. The gene calls are TRBV6-5 and TRBJ1-2; 7 bases align to TRBD1. Germline CDR1 MNHEY, CDR2 SVGAGI. V shed 1 base, J shed 7 bases, and the junction held 9 bases outside the gene matches. This CDR3 contains 15 residues. CDR3 protein: CASSYYNRGEGGYTF. In DNA form, the CDR3 reads TGTGCCAGCAGTTACTATAACAGGGGCGAGGGTGGCTACACCTTC.